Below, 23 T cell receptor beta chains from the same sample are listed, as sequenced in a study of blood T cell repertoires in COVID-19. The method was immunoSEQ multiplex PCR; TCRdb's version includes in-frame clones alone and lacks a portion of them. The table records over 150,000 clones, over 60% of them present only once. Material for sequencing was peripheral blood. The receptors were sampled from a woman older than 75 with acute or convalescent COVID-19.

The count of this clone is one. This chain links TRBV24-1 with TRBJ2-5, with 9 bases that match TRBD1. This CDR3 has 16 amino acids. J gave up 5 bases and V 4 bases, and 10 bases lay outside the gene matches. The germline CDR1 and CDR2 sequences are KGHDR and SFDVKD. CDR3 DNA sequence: TGTGCCACCAGTGAACCCGGGACAGGGAAGGAGGAGACCCAGTACTTC. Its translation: CATSEPGTGKEETQYF.

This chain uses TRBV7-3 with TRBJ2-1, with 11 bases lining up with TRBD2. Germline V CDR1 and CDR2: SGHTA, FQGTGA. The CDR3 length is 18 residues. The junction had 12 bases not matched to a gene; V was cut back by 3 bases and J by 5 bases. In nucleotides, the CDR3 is TGTGCCAGCAGCTTTACGACTAGCGGGGTTTTCGGAAACAATGAGCAGTTCTTC. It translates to CASSFTTSGVFGNNEQFF.

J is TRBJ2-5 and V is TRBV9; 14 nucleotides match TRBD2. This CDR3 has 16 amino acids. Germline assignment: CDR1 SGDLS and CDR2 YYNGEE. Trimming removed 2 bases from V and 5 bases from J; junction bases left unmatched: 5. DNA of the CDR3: TGTGCCAGCAGCGTGGGACTAGCGGGAGATTTGGAGACCCAGTACTTC. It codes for CASSVGLAGDLETQYF.

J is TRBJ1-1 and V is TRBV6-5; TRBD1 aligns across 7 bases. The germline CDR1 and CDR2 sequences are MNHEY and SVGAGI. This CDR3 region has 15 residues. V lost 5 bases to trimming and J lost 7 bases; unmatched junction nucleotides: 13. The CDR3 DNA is TGTGCCAGCAGTCAAACAGGGGAGGCCGGTCTTGAAGCTTTCTTT. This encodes CASSQTGEAGLEAFF.

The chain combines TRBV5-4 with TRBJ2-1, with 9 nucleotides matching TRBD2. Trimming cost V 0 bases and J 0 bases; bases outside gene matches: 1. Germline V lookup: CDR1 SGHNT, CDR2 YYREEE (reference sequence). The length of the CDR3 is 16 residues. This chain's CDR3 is CASSLDSGGSYNEQFF. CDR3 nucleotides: TGTGCCAGCAGCTTGGATAGCGGGGGCTCCTACAATGAGCAGTTCTTC.

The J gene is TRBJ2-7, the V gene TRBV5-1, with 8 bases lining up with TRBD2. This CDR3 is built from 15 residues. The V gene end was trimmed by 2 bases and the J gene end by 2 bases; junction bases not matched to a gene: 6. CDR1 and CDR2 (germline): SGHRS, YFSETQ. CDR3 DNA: TGCGCCAGCAGCTTAGGACTAGCCGACACCTACGAGCAGTACTTC. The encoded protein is CASSLGLADTYEQYF.

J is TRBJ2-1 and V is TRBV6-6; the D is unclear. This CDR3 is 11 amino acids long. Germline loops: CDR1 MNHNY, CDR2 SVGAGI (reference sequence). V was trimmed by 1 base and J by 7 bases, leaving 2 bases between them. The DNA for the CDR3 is TGTGCCAGCAGTTACTTAAATGAGCAGTTCTTC. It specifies CASSYLNEQFF.

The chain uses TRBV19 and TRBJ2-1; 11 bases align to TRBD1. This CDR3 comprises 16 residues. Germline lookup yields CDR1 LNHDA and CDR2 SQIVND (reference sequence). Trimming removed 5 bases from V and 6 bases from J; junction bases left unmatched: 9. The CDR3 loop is CASSPPDRGLGNEQFF. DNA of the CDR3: TGTGCCAGTAGTCCCCCGGACAGGGGGCTAGGCAATGAGCAGTTCTTC.

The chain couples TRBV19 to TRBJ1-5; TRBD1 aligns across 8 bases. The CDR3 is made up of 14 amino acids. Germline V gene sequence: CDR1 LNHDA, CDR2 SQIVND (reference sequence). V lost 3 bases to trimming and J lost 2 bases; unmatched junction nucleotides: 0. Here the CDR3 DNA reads TGTGCCAGTAGTATGGACAGGGGCAATCAGCCCCAGCATTTT. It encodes CASSMDRGNQPQHF.

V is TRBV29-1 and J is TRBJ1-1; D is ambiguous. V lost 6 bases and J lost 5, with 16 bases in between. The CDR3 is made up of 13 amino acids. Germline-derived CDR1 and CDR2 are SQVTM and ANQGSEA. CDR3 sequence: CSVDNNGETEAFF. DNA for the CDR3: TGCAGCGTCGACAATAACGGGGAGACTGAAGCTTTCTTT.

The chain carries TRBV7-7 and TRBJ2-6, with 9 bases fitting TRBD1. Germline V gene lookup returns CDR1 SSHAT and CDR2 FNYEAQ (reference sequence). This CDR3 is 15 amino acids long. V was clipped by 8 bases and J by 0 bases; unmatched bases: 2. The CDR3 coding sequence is TGTGCCAGCGGGACAGGGACCTCTGGGGCCAACGTCCTGACTTTC. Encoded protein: CASGTGTSGANVLTF. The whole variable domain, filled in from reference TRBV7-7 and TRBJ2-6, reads GAGVSQSPRYKVTKRGQDVTLRCDPISSHATLYWYQQALGQGPEFLTYFNYEAQPDKSGLPSDRFSAERPEGSISTLTIQRTEQRDSAMYRCASGTGTSGANVLTFGAGSRLTVL.

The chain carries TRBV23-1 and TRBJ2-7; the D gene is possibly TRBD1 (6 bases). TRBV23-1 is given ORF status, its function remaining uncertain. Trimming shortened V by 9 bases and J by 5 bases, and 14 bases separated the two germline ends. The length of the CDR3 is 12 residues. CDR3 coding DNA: TGCGCCAGAAGACAGGTTCCCCACGAGCAGTACTTC. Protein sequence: CARRQVPHEQYF.

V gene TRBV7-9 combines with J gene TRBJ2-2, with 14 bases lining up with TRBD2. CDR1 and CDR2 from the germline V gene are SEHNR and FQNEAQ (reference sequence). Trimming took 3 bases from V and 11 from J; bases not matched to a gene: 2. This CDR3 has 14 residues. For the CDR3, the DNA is TGTGCCAGCAGCTTGGGGACTAGCGGGAGAGAGCTGTTTTTT. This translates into CASSLGTSGRELFF. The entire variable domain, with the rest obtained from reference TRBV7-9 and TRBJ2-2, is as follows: DTGVSQNPRHKITKRGQNVTFRCDPISEHNRLYWYRQTLGQGPEFLTYFQNEAQLEKSRLLSDRFSAERPKGSFSTLEIQRTEQGDSAMYLCASSLGTSGRELFFGEGSRLTVL.

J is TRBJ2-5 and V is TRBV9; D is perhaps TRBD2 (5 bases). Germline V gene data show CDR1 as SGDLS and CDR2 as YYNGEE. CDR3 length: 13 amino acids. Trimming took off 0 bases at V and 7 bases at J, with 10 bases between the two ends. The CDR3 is CASSVEGVGTQYF. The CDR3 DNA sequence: TGTGCCAGCAGCGTAGAGGGAGTAGGGACCCAGTACTTC. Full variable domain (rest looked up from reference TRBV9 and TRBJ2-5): DSGVTQTPKHLITATGQRVTLRCSPRSGDLSVYWYQQSLDQGLQFLIQYYNGEERAKGNILERFSAQQFPDLHSELNLSSLELGDSALYFCASSVEGVGTQYFGPGTRLLVL.

The CDR3 region has the DNA TGCGCCAGCAGCTTGGCCGGCCAGGGGCTCACCGGGGAGCTGTTTTTT. As protein: CASSLAGQGLTGELFF. The chain couples TRBV5-1 to TRBJ2-2; tentatively, D is TRBD1 (6 bases). CDR1 and CDR2 (germline): SGHRS, YFSETQ. CDR3 length: 16 amino acids. With 0 bases removed from V and 4 bases from J, the gap between germline ends came to 13 bases.

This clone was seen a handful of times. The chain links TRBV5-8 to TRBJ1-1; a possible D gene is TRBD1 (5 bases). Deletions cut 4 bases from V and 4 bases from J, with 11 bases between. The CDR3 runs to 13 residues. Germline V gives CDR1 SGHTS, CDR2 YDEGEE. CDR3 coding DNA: TGTGCCAGCAGCACGACAGTGATCACTGAAGCTTTCTTT. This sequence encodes CASSTTVITEAFF.

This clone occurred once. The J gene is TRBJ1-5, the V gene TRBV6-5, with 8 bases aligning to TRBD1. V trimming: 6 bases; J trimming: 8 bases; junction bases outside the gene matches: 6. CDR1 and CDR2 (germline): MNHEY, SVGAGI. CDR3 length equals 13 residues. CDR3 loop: CASRGQDWEPQHF. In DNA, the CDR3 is TGTGCCAGCAGGGGACAGGATTGGGAGCCCCAGCATTTT.

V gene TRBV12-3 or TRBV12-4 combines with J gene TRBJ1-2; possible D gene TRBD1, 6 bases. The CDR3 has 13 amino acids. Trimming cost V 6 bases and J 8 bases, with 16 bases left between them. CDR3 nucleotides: TGTGCCAGCAGCCAACAGGGCTCAAGGGGCTACACCTTC. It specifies CASSQQGSRGYTF.

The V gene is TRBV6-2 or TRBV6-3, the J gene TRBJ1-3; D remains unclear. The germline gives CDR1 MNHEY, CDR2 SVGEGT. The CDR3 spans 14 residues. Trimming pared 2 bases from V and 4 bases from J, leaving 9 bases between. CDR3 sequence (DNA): TGTGCCAGCAGTTACGACTCGCGGGGAAACACCATATATTTT. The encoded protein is CASSYDSRGNTIYF.

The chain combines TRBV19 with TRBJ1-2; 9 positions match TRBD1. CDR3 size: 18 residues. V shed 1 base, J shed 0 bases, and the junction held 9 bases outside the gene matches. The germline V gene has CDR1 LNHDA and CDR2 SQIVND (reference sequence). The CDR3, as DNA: TGTGCCAGTAGTATAGCCCGGGACAGGGTCGCTTCTAACTATGGCTACACCTTC. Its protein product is CASSIARDRVASNYGYTF.

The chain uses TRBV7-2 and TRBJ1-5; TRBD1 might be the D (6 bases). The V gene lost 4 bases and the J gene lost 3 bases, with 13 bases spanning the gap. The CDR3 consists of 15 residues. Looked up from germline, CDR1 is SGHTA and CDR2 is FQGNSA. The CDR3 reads CASSSTGYYNQPQHF. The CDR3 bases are TGTGCCAGCAGCTCCACAGGGTATTACAATCAGCCCCAGCATTTT.

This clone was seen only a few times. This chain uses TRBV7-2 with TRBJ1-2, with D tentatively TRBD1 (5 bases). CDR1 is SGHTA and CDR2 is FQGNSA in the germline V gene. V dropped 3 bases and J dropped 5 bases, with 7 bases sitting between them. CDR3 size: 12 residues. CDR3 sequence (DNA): TGTGCCAGCAGCTTCTCAGGGTATGGCTACACCTTC. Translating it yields CASSFSGYGYTF.

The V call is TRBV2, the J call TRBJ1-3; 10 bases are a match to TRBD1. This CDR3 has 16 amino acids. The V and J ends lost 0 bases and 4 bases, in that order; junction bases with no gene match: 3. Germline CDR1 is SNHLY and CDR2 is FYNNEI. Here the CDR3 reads CASSEAKTGGGNTIYF. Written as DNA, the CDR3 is TGTGCCAGCAGTGAAGCAAAGACAGGGGGCGGAAACACCATATATTTT. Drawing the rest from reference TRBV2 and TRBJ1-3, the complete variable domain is EPEVTQTPSHQVTQMGQEVILRCVPISNHLYFYWYRQILGQKVEFLVSFYNNEISEKSEIFDDQFSVERPDGSNFTLKIRSTKLEDSAMYFCASSEAKTGGGNTIYFGEGSWLTVV.